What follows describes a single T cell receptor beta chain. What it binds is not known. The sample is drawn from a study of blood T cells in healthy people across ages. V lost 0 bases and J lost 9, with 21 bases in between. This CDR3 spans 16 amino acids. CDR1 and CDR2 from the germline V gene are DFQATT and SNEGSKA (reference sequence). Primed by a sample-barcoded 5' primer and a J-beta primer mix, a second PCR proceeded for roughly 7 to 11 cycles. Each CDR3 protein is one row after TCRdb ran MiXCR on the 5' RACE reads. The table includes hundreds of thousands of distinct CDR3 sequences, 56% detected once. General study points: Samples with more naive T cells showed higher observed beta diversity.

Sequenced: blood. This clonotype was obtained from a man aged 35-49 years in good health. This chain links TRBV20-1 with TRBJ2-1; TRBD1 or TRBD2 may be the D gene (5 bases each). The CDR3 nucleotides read TGCAGTGCTAGAGATCGAAGGGGACGTATTTCTATTGAGCAGTTCTTC. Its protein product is CSARDRRGRISIEQFF.